The 9 T cell receptor beta chains below all came from one sample that was sequenced in a study of sequential checkpoint blockade in melanoma. Treatment: randomized to nivolumab then ipilimumab (arm A) or the reverse (arm B). Sequenced by immunoSEQ multiplex PCR; TCRdb stores in-frame clones only, minus some. The table includes 2,500 to 4,000 clones, approximately 17% detected once. The sequencing used tumor tissue (inferred from file names), collected from a patient given nivolumab and ipilimumab in sequence. These receptors all come from a human donor with melanoma.

The rearrangement uses TRBV16 and TRBJ1-6, with TRBD1 as a possible D gene (6 bases). V lost 2 bases and J 12 bases, leaving 8 bases between the germline ends. The CDR3 contains 12 residues. Germline CDR1 is KGHSY and CDR2 is FQNENV. DNA of the CDR3: TGTGCCAGCAGCCAAGGGGGCGGACCCCTCCACTTT. Its protein product is CASSQGGGPLHF.

This chain links TRBV9 with TRBJ2-2; the match to TRBD2 covers 11 bases. The CDR3 runs to 15 residues. From germline, CDR1 is SGDLS and CDR2 YYNGEE. Trimming at V came to 1 base and at J to 7 bases, leaving 3 bases not matched to a gene. The CDR3 DNA sequence: TGTGCCAGCAGCGTACAAGGACTAGCGGGCGGGGAGCTGTTTTTT. It is translated as CASSVQGLAGGELFF.

By sample fraction, this clone is medium-sized. V gene TRBV6-8 combines with J gene TRBJ2-7, with TRBD2 matching 7 bases. Germline CDR1 reads MNHGY; CDR2 reads SAAAGT. CDR3 size: 17 residues. Trimming cost V 7 bases and J 0 bases; bases outside gene matches: 15. The CDR3 loop is CASTPNLRGSASYEQYF. DNA of the CDR3: TGTGCCAGCACCCCAAACCTCCGCGGGAGCGCCTCCTACGAGCAGTACTTC.

The chain links TRBV30 to TRBJ2-7; TRBD2 matches 10 bases. The CDR3 consists of 12 residues. V dropped 3 bases and J dropped 6; count of bases not matched to a gene: 2. CDR1 is GTSNPN and CDR2 is SVGIG in the germline V gene (reference sequence). The CDR3 nucleotides are TGTGCCTGGAGCCGACTAGCGGGCGAGCAGTACTTC. It yields the protein CAWSRLAGEQYF.

The chain links TRBV18 to TRBJ1-3, with TRBD1 identical over 7 bases. Germline V gene sequence: CDR1 KGHSH, CDR2 LQKENI. After removal of 6 bases from V and 3 bases from J, the junction contained 8 bases not matched to a gene. The CDR3 is made up of 15 amino acids. CDR3 protein: CASSPTGTDGNTIYF. CDR3 DNA: TGTGCCAGCTCTCCGACAGGGACTGATGGAAACACCATATATTTT.

The genes are TRBV28 and TRBJ1-1; possible D gene TRBD1, 5 bases. V lost 5 bases, J lost 4 bases, and 17 bases lay in between. The CDR3 extends over 15 amino acids. From germline, CDR1 is MDHEN and CDR2 SYDVKM. CDR3 sequence reads: CASSGPGPRATEAFF. The CDR3 DNA reads TGTGCCAGCAGTGGACCCGGGCCCAGGGCCACTGAAGCTTTCTTT. Full variable domain (outside the CDR3, taken from reference TRBV28 and TRBJ1-1): DVKVTQSSRYLVKRTGEKVFLECVQDMDHENMFWYRQDPGLGLRLIYFSYDVKMKEKGDIPEGYSVSREKKERFSLILESASTNQTSMYLCASSGPGPRATEAFFGQGTRLTVV.

This clone turned up a few times. The chain links TRBV11-3 to TRBJ1-3; a weak D match, TRBD1 (5 bases). V lost 1 base to trimming and J lost 4 bases, with 14 bases between them. The germline gives CDR1 SGHNT, CDR2 YENEEA. The CDR3 has 16 residues. The CDR3 sequence is CASSLGRAPRGNTIYF. Written as DNA, the CDR3 is TGTGCCAGCAGCTTAGGCAGGGCGCCGCGGGGAAACACCATATATTTT.

A few counts support this clone. The chain recombines TRBV28 with TRBJ1-5; 11 bases are shared with TRBD1. V dropped 6 bases and J dropped 0; count of bases not matched to a gene: 10. CDR3 length: 18 amino acids. Germline CDR1 MDHEN, CDR2 SYDVKM. CDR3 in amino acids: CASSPRTGGLYSNQPQHF. The CDR3 nucleotides are TGTGCCAGCAGCCCCCGGACAGGGGGCCTTTATAGCAATCAGCCCCAGCATTTT.

This clone was recorded a few times. The J gene is TRBJ2-7, the V gene TRBV30, with 10 bases lining up with TRBD1. Germline CDR1 GTSNPN, CDR2 SVGIG (reference sequence). The CDR3 is made up of 12 amino acids. The CDR3 protein is CAGQGEAYEQYF. The CDR3 DNA follows: TGTGCAGGACAGGGGGAGGCCTACGAGCAGTACTTC.